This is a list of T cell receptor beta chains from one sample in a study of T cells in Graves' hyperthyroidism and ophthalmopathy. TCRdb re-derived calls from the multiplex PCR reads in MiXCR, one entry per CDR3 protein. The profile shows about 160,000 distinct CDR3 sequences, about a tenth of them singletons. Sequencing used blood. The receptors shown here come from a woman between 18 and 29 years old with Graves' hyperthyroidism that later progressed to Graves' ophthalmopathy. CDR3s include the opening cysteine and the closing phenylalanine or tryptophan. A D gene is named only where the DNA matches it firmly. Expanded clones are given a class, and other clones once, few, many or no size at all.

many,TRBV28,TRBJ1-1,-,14,CASRLTRLNTEAFF,TGTGCCAGCAGGCTCACTCGCTTGAACACTGAAGCTTTCTTT
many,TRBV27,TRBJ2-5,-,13,CASSMTGQETQYF,TGTGCCAGCAGCATGACAGGTCAAGAGACCCAGTACTTC
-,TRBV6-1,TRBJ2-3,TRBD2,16,CASTRLAGTSTDTQYF,TGTGCCAGCACTCGACTAGCGGGGACTAGCACAGATACGCAGTATTTT
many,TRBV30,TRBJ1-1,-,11,CAWMGVTEAFF,TGTGCCTGGATGGGGGTGACTGAAGCTTTCTTT
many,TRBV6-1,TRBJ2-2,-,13,CASDRGNTGELFF,TGTGCCAGCGATCGAGGAAACACCGGGGAGCTGTTTTTT
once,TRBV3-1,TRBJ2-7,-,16,CASSQWFMGNTYEQYF,TGTGCCAGCAGCCAGTGGTTCATGGGGAACACCTACGAGCAGTACTTC
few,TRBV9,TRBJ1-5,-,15,CASSVGGAPNQPQHF,TGTGCCAGCAGCGTAGGTGGGGCCCCCAATCAGCCCCAGCATTTT
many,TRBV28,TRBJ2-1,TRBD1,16,CASSLRGLVVLNEQFF,TGTGCCAGCAGTCTAAGGGGGCTAGTGGTTCTTAATGAGCAGTTCTTC
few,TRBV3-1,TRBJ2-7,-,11,CASSQGWEQYF,TGTGCCAGCAGCCAAGGTTGGGAGCAGTACTTC
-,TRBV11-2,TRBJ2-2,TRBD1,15,CASSPLTGVAGELFF,TGTGCCAGCAGCCCACTTACAGGGGTGGCCGGGGAGCTGTTTTTT
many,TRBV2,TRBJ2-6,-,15,CASSEFISGANVLTF,TGTGCCAGCAGTGAGTTTATCTCTGGGGCCAACGTCCTGACTTTC
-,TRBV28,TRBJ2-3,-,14,CASSPDRVTDTQYF,TGTGCCAGCAGTCCTGACAGAGTCACAGATACGCAGTATTTT
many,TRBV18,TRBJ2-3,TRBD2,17,CASSRTSGGFSTDTQYF,TGTGCCAGCTCGCGCACTAGCGGGGGATTCTCGACAGATACGCAGTATTTT
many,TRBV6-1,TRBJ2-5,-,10,CASGGETQYF,TGTGCCAGCGGAGGAGAGACCCAGTACTTC
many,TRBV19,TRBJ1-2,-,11,CASGRTDDYTF,TGTGCCAGTGGCCGGACAGACGACTACACCTTC
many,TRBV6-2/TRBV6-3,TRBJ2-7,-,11,CASSHSYEQYF,TGTGCCAGCAGTCACTCCTACGAGCAGTACTTC
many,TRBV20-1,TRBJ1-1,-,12,CSARDPTAGAFF,TGCAGTGCTAGAGATCCGACAGCGGGAGCTTTCTTT
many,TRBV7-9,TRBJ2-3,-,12,CASSLIADTQYF,TGTGCCAGCAGCTTAATAGCGGATACGCAGTATTTT
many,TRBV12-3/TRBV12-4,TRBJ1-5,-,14,CASSFWRGGQPQHF,TGTGCCAGCAGTTTCTGGCGAGGGGGTCAGCCCCAGCATTTT
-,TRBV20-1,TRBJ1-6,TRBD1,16,CSAPPGGTGGNSPLHF,TGCAGTGCTCCACCGGGAGGGACAGGGGGTAATTCACCCCTCCACTTT
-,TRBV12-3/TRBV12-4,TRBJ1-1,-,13,CASTGSMNTEAFF,TGTGCCAGCACGGGGTCTATGAACACTGAAGCTTTCTTT
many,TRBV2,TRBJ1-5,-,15,CASSEWGISNQPQHF,TGTGCCAGCAGTGAGTGGGGTATCAGCAATCAGCCCCAGCATTTT
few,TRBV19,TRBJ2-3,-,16,CASSIRSYLGPDTQYF,TGTGCCAGTAGTATAAGATCGTACCTTGGGCCAGATACGCAGTATTTT
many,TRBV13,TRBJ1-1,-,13,CASSPRGNTEAFF,TGCGCCAGCAGCCCTCGGGGGAACACTGAAGCTTTCTTT
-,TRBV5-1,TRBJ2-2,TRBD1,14,CASSLQGAIGELFF,TGCGCCAGCAGCTTACAGGGGGCGATCGGGGAGCTGTTTTTT
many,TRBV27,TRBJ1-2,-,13,CASKIGRNYGYTF,TGTGCCAGCAAAATAGGCCGTAACTATGGCTACACCTTC
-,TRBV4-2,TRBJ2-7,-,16,CASSQESGSTSYEQYF,TGTGCCAGCAGCCAAGAGAGTGGTTCGACTTCCTACGAGCAGTACTTC
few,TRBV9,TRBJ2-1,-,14,CASSVGGAPNEQFF,TGTGCCAGCAGCGTAGGGGGGGCCCCCAATGAGCAGTTCTTC
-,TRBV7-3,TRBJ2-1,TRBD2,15,CASSSGLVQLNEQFF,TGTGCCAGCAGCTCGGGACTAGTTCAACTCAATGAGCAGTTCTTC
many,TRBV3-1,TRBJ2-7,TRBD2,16,CASSQGDPSGSGEQYF,TGTGCCAGCAGCCAAGGAGACCCTAGCGGGAGTGGCGAGCAGTACTTC
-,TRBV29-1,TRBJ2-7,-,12,CSVAGGSVEQYF,TGCAGCGTTGCGGGGGGCTCAGTCGAGCAGTACTTC
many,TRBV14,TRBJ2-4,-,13,CASSPIGANIQYF,TGTGCCAGCAGCCCAATAGGGGCCAACATTCAGTACTTC
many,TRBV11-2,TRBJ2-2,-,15,CASSPRLYNTGELFF,TGTGCCAGCAGCCCCCGACTCTATAACACCGGGGAGCTGTTTTTT
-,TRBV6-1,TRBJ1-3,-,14,CASIREKSGNTIYF,TGTGCCAGCATCCGGGAGAAAAGCGGAAACACCATATATTTT
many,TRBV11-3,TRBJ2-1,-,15,CASSLGVSTHNEQFF,TGTGCCAGCAGCTTAGGGGTCAGCACCCACAATGAGCAGTTCTTC
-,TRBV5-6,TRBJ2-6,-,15,CASSLGTSGANVLTF,TGTGCCAGCAGCCTAGGGACCTCTGGGGCCAACGTCCTGACTTTC
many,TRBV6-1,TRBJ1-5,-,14,CASRADGRHQPQHF,TGTGCCAGCAGAGCAGATGGTAGGCATCAGCCCCAGCATTTT
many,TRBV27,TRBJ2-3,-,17,CASSLDFGIAVTDTQYF,TGTGCCAGCAGTTTGGACTTCGGGATAGCGGTCACAGATACGCAGTATTTT
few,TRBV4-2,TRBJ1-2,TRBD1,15,CASSQDQGGFYGYTF,TGTGCCAGCAGCCAAGATCAGGGGGGGTTCTATGGCTACACCTTC
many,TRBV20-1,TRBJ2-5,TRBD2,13,CSAKTSSDKTQYF,TGCAGTGCTAAGACTAGCTCCGATAAGACCCAGTACTTC
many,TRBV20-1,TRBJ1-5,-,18,CSARGKPSQGVGSQPQHF,TGCAGTGCTAGAGGCAAACCCTCCCAGGGAGTTGGTAGTCAGCCCCAGCATTTT
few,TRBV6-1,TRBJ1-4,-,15,CASRDGPATNEKLFF,TGTGCCAGCAGGGACGGGCCTGCAACTAATGAAAAACTGTTTTTT
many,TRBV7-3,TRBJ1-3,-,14,CASSLSGAGNTIYF,TGTGCCAGCAGCTTATCAGGGGCTGGAAACACCATATATTTT
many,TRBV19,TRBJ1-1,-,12,CASKTGNTEAFF,TGTGCCAGTAAAACAGGGAACACTGAAGCTTTCTTT
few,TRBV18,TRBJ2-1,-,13,CASSISRGDEQFF,TGTGCCAGCTCAATCTCGCGAGGGGATGAGCAGTTCTTC
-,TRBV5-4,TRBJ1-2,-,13,CASRPSEVGGYTF,TGTGCCAGCAGACCTTCGGAGGTCGGAGGCTACACCTTC
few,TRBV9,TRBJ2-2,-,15,CASSVDGRPTGELFF,TGTGCCAGCAGCGTAGATGGCAGGCCCACCGGGGAGCTGTTTTTT
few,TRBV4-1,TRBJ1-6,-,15,CASSRDGEGNSPLHF,TGCGCCAGCAGCCGAGACGGGGAAGGGAATTCACCCCTCCACTTT
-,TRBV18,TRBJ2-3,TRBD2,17,CASSPVASGAWGDTQYF,TGTGCCAGCTCACCGGTGGCTAGCGGGGCTTGGGGAGATACGCAGTATTTT
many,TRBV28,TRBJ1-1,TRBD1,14,CASSSGTANTEAFF,TGTGCCAGCAGTTCCGGGACAGCCAACACTGAAGCTTTCTTT
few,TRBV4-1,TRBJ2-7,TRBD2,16,CASSLRDSGASYEQYF,TGCGCCAGCAGCCTGAGGGATAGCGGGGCCTCCTACGAGCAGTACTTC
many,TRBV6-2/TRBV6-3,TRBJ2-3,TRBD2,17,CASSYGTSGAGTDTQYF,TGTGCCAGCAGTTACGGGACTAGCGGGGCGGGTACAGATACGCAGTATTTT